This T cell receptor beta chain derives from a study of graft-versus-host responses after intestinal transplantation. Study-wide findings and caveats: The highest levels of circulating GvH clones went along with early declines in HvG clones after transplant. GvH clones occurred in recipient marrow; some first appeared in ileum or blood.

Sequencing was performed with immunoSEQ multiplex PCR; in TCRdb, only in-frame clones are kept and a portion is missing. The sample has about 97,000 clones, roughly 92% seen once; the top ten hold roughly 0.07%. This clone was recorded only once. Its target is unknown. The CDR3 totals 14 residues. Germline V gene lookup returns CDR1 SGHDN and CDR2 FVKESK. Trimming left V 5 bases short and J 6 bases short, with 16 bases between. This clonotype was sampled from a human donor who was the organ donor for an intestinal transplant. The specimen comprised unstimulated CD8+ T cells sorted from spleen or lymph node cells, sampled before transplant. This chain connects TRBV14 to TRBJ1-2, with D tentatively TRBD1 (6 bases). CDR3 residues: CASSFRQVSDGYTF. Here the CDR3 DNA reads TGTGCCAGCAGCTTCCGACAGGTCTCTGATGGCTACACCTTC. The variable domain in full, with the rest retrieved from reference TRBV14 and TRBJ1-2, is EAGVTQFPSHSVIEKGQTVTLRCDPISGHDNLYWYRRVMGKEIKFLLHFVKESKQDESGMPNNRFLAERTGGTYSTLKVQPAELEDSGVYFCASSFRQVSDGYTFGSGTRLTVV.